This T cell receptor (beta chain) is from a study of blood T cell repertoires in COVID-19. Method: immunoSEQ multiplex PCR; TCRdb's copy keeps in-frame clones and lacks some. Among 110,000 to 150,000 clones, more than 75% were seen once, and the ten largest hold 4.5% to 6%. The V and J ends lost 4 bases and 2 bases respectively, with 11 bases between them. The CDR3 has 14 residues. CDR1 and CDR2 (germline): SGDLS, YYNGEE. The V gene is TRBV9, the J gene TRBJ2-3; D unclear. The sample comprised peripheral blood. This receptor was identified in a woman aged 45 to 65 with acute or convalescent COVID-19. In nucleotides, the CDR3 is TGTGCCAGCAGCTTTCTGTCAGTCACAGATACGCAGTATTTT. Residues: CASSFLSVTDTQYF.